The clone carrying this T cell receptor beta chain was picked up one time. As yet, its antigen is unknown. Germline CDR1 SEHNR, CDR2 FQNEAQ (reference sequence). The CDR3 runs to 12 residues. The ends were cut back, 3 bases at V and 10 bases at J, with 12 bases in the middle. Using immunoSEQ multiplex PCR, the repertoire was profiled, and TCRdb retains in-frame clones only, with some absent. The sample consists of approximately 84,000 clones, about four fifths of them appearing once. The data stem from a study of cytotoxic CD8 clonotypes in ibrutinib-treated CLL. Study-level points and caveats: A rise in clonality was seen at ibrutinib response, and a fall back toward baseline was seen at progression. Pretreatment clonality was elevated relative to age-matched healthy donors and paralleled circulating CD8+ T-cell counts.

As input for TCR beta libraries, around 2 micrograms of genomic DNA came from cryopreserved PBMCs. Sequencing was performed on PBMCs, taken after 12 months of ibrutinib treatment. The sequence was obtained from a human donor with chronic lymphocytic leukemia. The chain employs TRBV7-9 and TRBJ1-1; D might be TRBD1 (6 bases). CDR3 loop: CASSFRGAGAFF. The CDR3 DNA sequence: TGTGCCAGCAGCTTTCGGGGGGCCGGAGCTTTCTTT. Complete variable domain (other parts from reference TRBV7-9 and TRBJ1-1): DTGVSQNPRHKITKRGQNVTFRCDPISEHNRLYWYRQTLGQGPEFLTYFQNEAQLEKSRLLSDRFSAERPKGSFSTLEIQRTEQGDSAMYLCASSFRGAGAFFGQGTRLTVV.